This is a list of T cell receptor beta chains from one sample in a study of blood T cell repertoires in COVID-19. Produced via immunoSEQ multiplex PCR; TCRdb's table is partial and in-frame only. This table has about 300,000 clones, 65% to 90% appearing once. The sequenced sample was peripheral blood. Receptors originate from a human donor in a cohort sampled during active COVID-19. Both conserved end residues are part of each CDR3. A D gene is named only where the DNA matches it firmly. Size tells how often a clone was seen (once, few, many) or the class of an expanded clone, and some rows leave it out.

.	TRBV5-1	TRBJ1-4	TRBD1	CASSLEGARFKKLFF	TGCGCCAGCAGCTTGGAGGGGGCCCGCTTTAAAAAACTGTTTTTT
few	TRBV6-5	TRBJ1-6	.	CASSYGQGYNSPLHF	TGTGCCAGCAGTTACGGGCAGGGCTATAATTCACCCCTCCACTTT
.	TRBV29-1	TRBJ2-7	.	CSVRTGYSYEQYF	TGCAGCGTTCGCACGGGATACTCCTACGAGCAGTACTTC
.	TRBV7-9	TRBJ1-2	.	CASSFADSVNYGYTF	TGTGCCAGCAGCTTCGCCGACAGCGTTAACTATGGCTACACCTTC
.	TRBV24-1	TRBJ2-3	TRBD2	CATSDVTLGGTDTQYF	TGTGCCACCAGTGACGTCACTCTGGGAGGGACAGATACGCAGTATTTT
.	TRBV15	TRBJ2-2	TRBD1	CATSIGTGTTGELFF	TGTGCCACCAGCATTGGGACAGGGACCACCGGGGAGCTGTTTTTT
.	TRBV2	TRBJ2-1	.	CASSTGRGSYNEQFF	TGTGCCAGCAGTACAGGGAGAGGCTCCTACAATGAGCAGTTCTTC
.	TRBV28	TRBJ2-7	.	CASSLAAPPGYEQYF	TGTGCCAGCAGTTTAGCGGCACCACCGGGCTACGAGCAGTACTTC
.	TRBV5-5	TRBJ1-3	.	CASSLAGTRGNTIYF	TGTGCCAGCAGTCTGGCCGGGACTCGTGGAAACACCATATATTTT
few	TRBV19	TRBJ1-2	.	CASSRLRYGYTF	TGTGCCAGTAGTCGACTACGGTATGGCTACACCTTC
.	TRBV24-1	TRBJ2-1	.	CATSDNSYNEQFF	TGTGCCACCAGTGATAATAGCTACAATGAGCAGTTCTTC
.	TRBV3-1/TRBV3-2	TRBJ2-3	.	CASSQGQASAGFTDTQYF	TGTGCCAGCAGCCAAGGTCAGGCTAGCGCTGGGTTCACAGATACGCAGTATTTT
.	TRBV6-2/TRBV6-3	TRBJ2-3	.	CASSPFERATDTQYF	TGTGCCAGCAGCCCCTTTGAGCGGGCCACAGATACGCAGTATTTT
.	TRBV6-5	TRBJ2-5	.	CASSYSFGETQYF	TGTGCCAGCAGTTACTCCTTCGGGGAGACCCAGTACTTC
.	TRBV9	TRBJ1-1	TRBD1	CASSTGTGVNTEAFF	TGTGCCAGCAGTACGGGGACAGGGGTGAACACTGAAGCTTTCTTT
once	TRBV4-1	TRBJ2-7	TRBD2	CASSPRELAGGEQYF	TGCGCCAGCAGCCCCCGGGAGCTAGCGGGAGGCGAGCAGTACTTC
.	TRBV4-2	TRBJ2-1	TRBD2	CASSQDGPSGRNEQFF	TGTGCCAGCAGCCAAGATGGGCCTAGCGGGAGGAATGAGCAGTTCTTC
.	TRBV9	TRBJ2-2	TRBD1	CASTKYGTDNPGELFF	TGTGCCAGCACCAAATACGGGACAGATAATCCCGGGGAGCTGTTTTTT
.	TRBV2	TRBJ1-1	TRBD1	CASAGQGALHVNTEAFF	TGTGCCAGCGCTGGACAGGGGGCCTTACACGTGAACACTGAAGCTTTCTTT
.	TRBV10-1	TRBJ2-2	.	CASSKTSTGELFF	TGCGCCAGCAGTAAGACTTCCACCGGGGAGCTGTTTTTT
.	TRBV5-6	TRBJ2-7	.	CASSSSSTIGLEQYF	TGTGCCAGCAGTTCCTCCTCTACTATAGGCCTCGAGCAGTACTTC
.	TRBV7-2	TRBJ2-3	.	CASSLKGWARTDTQYF	TGTGCCAGCAGCTTAAAAGGTTGGGCCCGCACAGATACGCAGTATTTT
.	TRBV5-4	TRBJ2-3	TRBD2	CASSLWGGSTDTQYF	TGTGCCAGCAGCTTGTGGGGGGGTAGCACAGATACGCAGTATTTT
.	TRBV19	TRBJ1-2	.	CASSIVEASVYGYTF	TGTGCCAGTAGTATTGTCGAGGCCTCTGTCTATGGCTACACCTTC